This TCR beta chain was documented in a study of T cell responses to AZD1222 COVID-19 vaccine. Clones were read by immunoSEQ multiplex PCR, and TCRdb kept only the in-frame ones, dropping some. This table has around 87,000 clones, 85% to 90% appearing once. Study-wide findings and caveats: Increased Spike-specific TCR breadth and depth were observed after two AZD1222 doses. Researchers report vaccine-associated CD4 TCRs spanning spike, with dominance at 160-218 and 743-854.

Notes on this clone: Its antigen remains unidentified.

The CDR3 consists of 14 residues. The germline V gene encodes CDR1 MNHNS and CDR2 SASEGT. V was trimmed by 1 base and J by 1 base, leaving 5 bases between them. This sequence originates from an adult in good health. The J gene is TRBJ2-4, the V gene TRBV6-1, with D possibly being TRBD1 or TRBD2 (5 bases each). This sample comprised peripheral blood, obtained on day 0 of AZD1222 vaccination. The CDR3, as DNA: TGTGCCAGCAGTGAAGGGGGGGCCAAAAACATTCAGTACTTC. It translates to CASSEGGAKNIQYF.